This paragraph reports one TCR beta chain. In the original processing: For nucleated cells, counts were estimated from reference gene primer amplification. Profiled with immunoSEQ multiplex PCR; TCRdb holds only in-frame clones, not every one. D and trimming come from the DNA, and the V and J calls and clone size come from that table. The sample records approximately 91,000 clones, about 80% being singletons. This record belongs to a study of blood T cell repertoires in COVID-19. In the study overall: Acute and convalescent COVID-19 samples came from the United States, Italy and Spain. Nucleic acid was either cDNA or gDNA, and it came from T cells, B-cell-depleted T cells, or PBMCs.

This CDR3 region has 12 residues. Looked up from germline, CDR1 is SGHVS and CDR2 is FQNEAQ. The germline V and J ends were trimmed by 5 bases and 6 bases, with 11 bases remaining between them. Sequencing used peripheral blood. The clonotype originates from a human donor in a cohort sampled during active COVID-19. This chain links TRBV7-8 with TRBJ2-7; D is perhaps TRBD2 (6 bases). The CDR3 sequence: CASSLGGREQYF. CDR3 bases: TGTGCCAGCAGCCTGGGAGGCCGCGAGCAGTACTTC.